This T cell receptor (beta chain) was obtained from a study of lymphopenia after photon versus proton radiotherapy. Here immunoSEQ multiplex PCR was the method, and the copy in TCRdb shows in-frame clones only, minus some. The sample has 65,000 or so clones; about nine tenths are singletons. A word on this clone: Its target is unknown.

Per the germline V gene, CDR1 is MGHDK and CDR2 is SYGVNS. Trimming cost V 4 bases and J 4 bases, with 10 bases left between them. The CDR3 consists of 13 residues. Notes on the study in general: After the lymphocyte nadir, photon-treated repertoires showed oligoclonal expansion, especially of CD8+ Temra cells. Survival link was tested only in deceased patients; proton benefit remains a possibility. Photon-treated patients lost naive T cells and TCR diversity; proton-treated stayed stable.

The chain links TRBV25-1 to TRBJ2-5; maybe TRBD1 (6 bases). The clonotype was recovered from a man older than 75 with esophageal cancer. The material sequenced was peripheral blood, taken from a patient treated with proton-based radiotherapy. The CDR3 coding sequence is TGTGCCAGCAGTGCCACAGGGCGAGAGACCCAGTACTTC. Protein sequence: CASSATGRETQYF.